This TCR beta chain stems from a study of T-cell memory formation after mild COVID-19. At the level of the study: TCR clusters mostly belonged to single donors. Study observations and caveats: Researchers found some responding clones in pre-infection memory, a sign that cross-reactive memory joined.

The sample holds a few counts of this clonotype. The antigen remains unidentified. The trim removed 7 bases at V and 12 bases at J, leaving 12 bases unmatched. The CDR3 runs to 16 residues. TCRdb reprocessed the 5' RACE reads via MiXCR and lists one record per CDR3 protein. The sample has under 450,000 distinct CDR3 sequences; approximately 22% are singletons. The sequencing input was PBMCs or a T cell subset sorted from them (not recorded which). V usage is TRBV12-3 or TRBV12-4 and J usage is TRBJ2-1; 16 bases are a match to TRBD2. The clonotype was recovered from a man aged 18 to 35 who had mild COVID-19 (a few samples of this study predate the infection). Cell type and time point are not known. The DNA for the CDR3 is TGTGCCAGCACACTACCGGGACTAGCGGGGGGGCTCCCGCAGTTCTTC. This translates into CASTLPGLAGGLPQFF.